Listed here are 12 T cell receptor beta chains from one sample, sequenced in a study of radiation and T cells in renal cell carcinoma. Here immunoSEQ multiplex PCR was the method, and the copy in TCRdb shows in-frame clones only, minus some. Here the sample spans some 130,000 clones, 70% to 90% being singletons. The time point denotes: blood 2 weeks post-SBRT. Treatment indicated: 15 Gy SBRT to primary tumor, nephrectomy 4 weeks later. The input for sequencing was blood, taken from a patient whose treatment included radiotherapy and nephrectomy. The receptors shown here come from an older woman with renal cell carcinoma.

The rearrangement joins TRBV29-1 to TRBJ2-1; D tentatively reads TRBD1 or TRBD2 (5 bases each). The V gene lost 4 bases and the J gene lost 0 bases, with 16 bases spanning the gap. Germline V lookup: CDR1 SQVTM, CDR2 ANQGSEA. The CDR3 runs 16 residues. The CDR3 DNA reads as TGCAGCGTTGCTTATTTTCTGGGGACCTCCTACAATGAGCAGTTCTTC. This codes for CSVAYFLGTSYNEQFF.

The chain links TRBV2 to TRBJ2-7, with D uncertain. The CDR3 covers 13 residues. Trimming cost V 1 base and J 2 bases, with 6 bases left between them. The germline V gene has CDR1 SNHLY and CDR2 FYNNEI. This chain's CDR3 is CASSEDLTYEQYF. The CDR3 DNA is TGTGCCAGCAGTGAAGACCTCACCTACGAGCAGTACTTC.

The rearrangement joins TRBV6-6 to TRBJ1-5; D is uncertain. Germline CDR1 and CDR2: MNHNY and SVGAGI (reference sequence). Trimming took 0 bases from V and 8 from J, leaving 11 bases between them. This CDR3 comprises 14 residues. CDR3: CASSYSGGVEPQHF. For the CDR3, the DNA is TGTGCCAGCAGTTACTCAGGTGGGGTTGAGCCCCAGCATTTT.

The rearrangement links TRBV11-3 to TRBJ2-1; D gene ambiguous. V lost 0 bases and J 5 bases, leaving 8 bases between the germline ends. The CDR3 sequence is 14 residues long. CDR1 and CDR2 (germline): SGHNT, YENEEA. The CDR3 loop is CASSLDTTDNEQFF. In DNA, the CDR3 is TGTGCCAGCAGCTTAGATACCACAGACAATGAGCAGTTCTTC.

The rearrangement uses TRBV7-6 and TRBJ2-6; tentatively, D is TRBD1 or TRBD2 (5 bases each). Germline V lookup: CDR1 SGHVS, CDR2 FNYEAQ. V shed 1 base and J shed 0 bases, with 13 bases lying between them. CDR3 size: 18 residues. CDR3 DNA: TGTGCCAGCAGCTTAGAGGGGACGCCAGGCTCTGGGGCCAACGTCCTGACTTTC. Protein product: CASSLEGTPGSGANVLTF.

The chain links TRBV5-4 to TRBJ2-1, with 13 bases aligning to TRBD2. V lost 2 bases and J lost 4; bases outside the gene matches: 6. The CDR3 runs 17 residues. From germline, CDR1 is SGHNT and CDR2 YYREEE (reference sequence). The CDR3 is CASSLLGLAGVYNEQFF. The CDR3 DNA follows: TGTGCCAGCAGCTTACTCGGACTAGCGGGGGTATACAATGAGCAGTTCTTC.

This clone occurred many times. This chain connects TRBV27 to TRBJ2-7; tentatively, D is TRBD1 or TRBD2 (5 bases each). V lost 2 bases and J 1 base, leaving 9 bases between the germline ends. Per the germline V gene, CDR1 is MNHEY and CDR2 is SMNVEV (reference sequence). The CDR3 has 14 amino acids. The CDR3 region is CASSLTGASYEQYF. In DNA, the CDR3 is TGTGCCAGCAGTTTAACCGGGGCGTCCTACGAGCAGTACTTC.

This CDR3 is CASSLLRDRETQYF. As DNA, the CDR3 is TGTGCCAGTAGTCTACTCCGGGACCGCGAGACCCAGTACTTC. The J gene is TRBJ2-5, the V gene TRBV19; D may match TRBD1 or TRBD2 (5 bases each). This CDR3 spans 14 amino acids. V was shortened by 5 bases and J by 5 bases, with 15 bases between the two germline ends. Germline assignment: CDR1 LNHDA and CDR2 SQIVND (reference sequence).

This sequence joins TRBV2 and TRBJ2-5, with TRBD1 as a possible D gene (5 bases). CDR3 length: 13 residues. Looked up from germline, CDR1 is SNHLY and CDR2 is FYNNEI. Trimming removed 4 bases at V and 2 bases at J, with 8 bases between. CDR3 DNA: TGTGCCAGCAGTGTTGACAGACAAGAGACCCAGTACTTC. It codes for CASSVDRQETQYF.

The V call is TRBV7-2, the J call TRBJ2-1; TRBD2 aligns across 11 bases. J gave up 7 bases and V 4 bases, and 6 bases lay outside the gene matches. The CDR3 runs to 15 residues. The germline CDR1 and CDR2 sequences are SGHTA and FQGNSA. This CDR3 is CASSSGTSGLNEQFF. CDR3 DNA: TGTGCCAGCAGCTCCGGGACTAGCGGCCTAAATGAGCAGTTCTTC.

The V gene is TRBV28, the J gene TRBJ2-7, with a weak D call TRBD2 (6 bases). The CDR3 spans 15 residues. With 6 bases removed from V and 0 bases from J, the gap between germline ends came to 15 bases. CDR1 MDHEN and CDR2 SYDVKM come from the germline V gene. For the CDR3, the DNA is TGTGCCAGCAGACCAGGGACTTTGAGCTCCTACGAGCAGTACTTC. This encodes CASRPGTLSSYEQYF.

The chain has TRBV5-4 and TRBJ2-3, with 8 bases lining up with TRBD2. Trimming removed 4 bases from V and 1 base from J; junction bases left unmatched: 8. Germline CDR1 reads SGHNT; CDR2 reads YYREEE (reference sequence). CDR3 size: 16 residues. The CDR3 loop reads CASSGYGTRGTDTQYF. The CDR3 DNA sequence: TGTGCCAGCAGCGGCTACGGGACTAGGGGCACAGATACGCAGTATTTT.